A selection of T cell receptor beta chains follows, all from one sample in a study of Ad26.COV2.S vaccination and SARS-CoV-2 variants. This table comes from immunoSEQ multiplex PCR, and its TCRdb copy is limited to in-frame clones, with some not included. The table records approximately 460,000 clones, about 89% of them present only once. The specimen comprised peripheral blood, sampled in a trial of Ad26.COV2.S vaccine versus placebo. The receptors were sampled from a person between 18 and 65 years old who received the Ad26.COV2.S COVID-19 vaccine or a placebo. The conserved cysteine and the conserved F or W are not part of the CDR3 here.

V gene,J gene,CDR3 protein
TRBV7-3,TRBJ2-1,ASSLLFERDSYNEQF
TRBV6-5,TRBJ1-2,ASRGGDAGNYGYT
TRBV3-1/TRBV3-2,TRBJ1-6,ASSPGQGWWEPLH
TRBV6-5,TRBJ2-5,ASSYGQGLGTQY
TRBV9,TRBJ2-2,ASSVDGSGAGELF
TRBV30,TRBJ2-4,AWSEGVLGIQY
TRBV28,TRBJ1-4,ASSWTMREKLF
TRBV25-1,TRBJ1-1,ASRDRTGRRNTEAF
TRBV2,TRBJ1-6,ASRVSGQGANSPLH
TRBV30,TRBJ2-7,AWKLNYEQY
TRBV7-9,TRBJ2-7,ASSLVAGYEQY
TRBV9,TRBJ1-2,ASSVTGGWGYT
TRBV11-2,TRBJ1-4,ASSLDGTTNEKLF
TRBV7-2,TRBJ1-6,ASSPEAGNSPLH
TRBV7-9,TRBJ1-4,ASSPGQNNEKLF
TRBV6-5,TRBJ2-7,ASSLFDRVGEQY
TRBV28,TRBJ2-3,ASRGLAGGRGSTDTQY
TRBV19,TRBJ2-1,ASSIVGGAFREQF
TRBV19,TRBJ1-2,ASSKQGNYGYT
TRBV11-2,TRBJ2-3,ASSQARGSTHTDTQY
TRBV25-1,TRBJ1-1,ASTPNVLNTEAF
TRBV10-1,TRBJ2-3,ASSGAGTVGDTQY
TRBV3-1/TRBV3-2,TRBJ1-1,ASSQVIRGNTEAF
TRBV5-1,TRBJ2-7,ASSTGLGGGYEQY